The 14 T cell receptor beta chains reported below all come from one sample, sequenced in a study of technical replicates of blood from several donors (dated by TCRdb to the late 2010s). The method was the immunoSEQ multiplex PCR assay. What TCRdb holds here is the immuneACCESS table cut down to in-frame rearrangements. Part of the clones is not present; checked against another copy, under half of the missing clones reflect an unresolved V gene, and the others are unexplained. The sample table lists 70,000 to 95,000 clones, 97% of them with a count of one. The ten largest make up 0.18% of the sample. Material: T cells isolated from PBMCs. All receptors come from a human donor in good health.

The gene calls are TRBV1 and TRBJ2-3; TRBD2, as called in the table, went unchecked against the DNA. TRBV1 is annotated as a pseudogene. This CDR3 spans 20 amino acids. The CDR3, as DNA: TGCACCAGCACCTGTCCAAACTTAGCGGGAGGATTTTCTAGCACAGATACGCAGTATTTT. It encodes CTSTCPNLAGGFSSTDTQYF.

The gene calls are TRBV18 and TRBJ2-7; D is perhaps TRBD1 (6 bases). Trimming took off 2 bases at V and 2 bases at J, with 10 bases between the two ends. The CDR3 runs 14 residues. Looked up from germline, CDR1 is KGHSH and CDR2 is LQKENI. CDR3: CASSPIGGPYEQYF. CDR3 nucleotide sequence: TGTGCCAGCTCACCAATTGGGGGCCCCTACGAGCAGTACTTC.

V gene TRBV5-6 combines with J gene TRBJ2-7; D ambiguous. The CDR3 extends over 12 amino acids. Trimming took 0 bases from V and 4 from J, leaving 5 bases between them. CDR1 is SGHDT, CDR2 YYEEEE, per germline. The CDR3 DNA reads TGTGCCAGCAGCTTGGCCAATTACGAGCAGTACTTC. It encodes CASSLANYEQYF.

The chain uses TRBV7-9 and TRBJ2-2; D not certain. The CDR3 has 10 amino acids. V was cut by 11 bases and J by 7 bases, with 8 bases left in between. The germline CDR1 and CDR2 sequences are SEHNR and FQNEAQ (reference sequence). The CDR3 DNA reads as TGTGCCGGCTTCATCGGGGAGCTGTTTTTT. Protein: CAGFIGELFF.

This sequence joins TRBV28 and TRBJ2-5, with no clear D. Trimming took off 1 base at V and 2 bases at J, with 8 bases between the two ends. The CDR3 covers 14 residues. Germline CDR1 and CDR2: MDHEN and SYDVKM. The CDR3 coding sequence is TGTGCCAGCAGTTTATTTGGCAGTCAAGAGACCCAGTACTTC. As protein: CASSLFGSQETQYF. Combining the CDR3 with reference TRBV28 and TRBJ2-5 gives the whole variable domain DVKVTQSSRYLVKRTGEKVFLECVQDMDHENMFWYRQDPGLGLRLIYFSYDVKMKEKGDIPEGYSVSREKKERFSLILESASTNQTSMYLCASSLFGSQETQYFGPGTRLLVL.

The genes are TRBV7-9 and TRBJ1-1, with D possibly being TRBD1 (5 bases). With 5 bases removed from V and 11 bases from J, the gap between germline ends came to 15 bases. The germline CDR1 and CDR2 sequences are SEHNR and FQNEAQ (reference sequence). The CDR3 extends over 12 amino acids. In DNA, the CDR3 is TGTGCCAGCAGCCCCCAGGGCCCCGGGGCTTTCTTT. Amino acid sequence: CASSPQGPGAFF. The full variable domain, its missing parts supplied by reference TRBV7-9 and TRBJ1-1, is DTGVSQNPRHKITKRGQNVTFRCDPISEHNRLYWYRQTLGQGPEFLTYFQNEAQLEKSRLLSDRFSAERPKGSFSTLEIQRTEQGDSAMYLCASSPQGPGAFFGQGTRLTVV.

V and J are TRBV4-1 and TRBJ1-4; TRBD1 agrees at 8 bases. V was clipped by 2 bases and J by 8 bases; unmatched bases: 7. The CDR3 has 15 amino acids. In germline, CDR1 is MGHRA, CDR2 YSYEKL. This chain's CDR3 is CASSQPQGAQEKLFF. CDR3 nucleotide sequence: TGCGCCAGCAGCCAACCCCAGGGGGCGCAAGAAAAACTGTTTTTT.

The chain couples TRBV9 to TRBJ2-2; 9 nucleotides line up with TRBD1. V lost 3 bases to trimming and J lost 6 bases; unmatched junction nucleotides: 3. The CDR3 totals 14 residues. In germline, CDR1 is SGDLS, CDR2 YYNGEE. The CDR3 DNA reads TGTGCCAGCAGCGGGACAGGGGTGCCCGGGGAGCTGTTTTTT. This codes for CASSGTGVPGELFF.

CDR3 sequence: CASSELKTGSTDTQYF. In DNA form, the CDR3 reads TGTGCCAGCAGTGAATTAAAAACAGGTAGCACAGATACGCAGTATTTT. The chain recombines TRBV25-1 with TRBJ2-3, with TRBD1 as a possible D gene (5 bases). Trimming removed 1 base at V and 0 bases at J, with 11 bases between. Germline CDR1 is MGHDK and CDR2 is SYGVNS. This CDR3 comprises 16 residues.

This clone was counted a single time. The rearrangement uses TRBV5-4 and TRBJ2-2, with 7 bases identical to TRBD2. V was pared by 0 bases and J by 4 bases, with 0 bases of the junction left unmatched. Germline values: CDR1 SGHNT, CDR2 YYREEE (reference sequence). The CDR3 sequence is 14 residues long. The CDR3 here is CASSLGGGTGELFF. For the CDR3, the DNA is TGTGCCAGCAGCTTGGGGGGGGGCACCGGGGAGCTGTTTTTT.

The chain has TRBV6-1 and TRBJ2-1; tentative D call: TRBD2 (6 bases). This CDR3 has 14 amino acids. V was clipped by 1 base and J by 8 bases, with 12 bases between them. Germline V CDR1 and CDR2: MNHNS, SASEGT. Here the CDR3 reads CASSEGGTGHEQFF. CDR3 in DNA: TGTGCCAGCAGTGAAGGGGGGACTGGGCATGAGCAGTTCTTC.

This clone was seen only once. V gene TRBV10-3 combines with J gene TRBJ2-1, with TRBD2 identical over 15 bases. The CDR3 runs 16 residues. From germline, CDR1 is ENHRY and CDR2 SYGVKD. The trim removed 0 bases at V and 6 bases at J, leaving 0 bases unmatched. CDR3 DNA sequence: TGTGCCATCAGTGAGTCGGGACTAGCGGGGGGCAATGAGCAGTTCTTC. Amino acid sequence: CAISESGLAGGNEQFF.

V and J are TRBV5-6 and TRBJ1-1; D possibly corresponds to TRBD1 (6 bases). This CDR3 is built from 17 residues. V gave up 1 base and J gave up 0 bases, with 16 bases separating them. Germline V CDR1 and CDR2: SGHDT, YYEEEE. Written as DNA, the CDR3 is TGTGCCAGCAGCTTGATTTACGGGGGGGACATGAACACTGAAGCTTTCTTT. Translation gives CASSLIYGGDMNTEAFF.

The J gene is TRBJ2-1, the V gene TRBV6-6; TRBD2 matches at 7 bases. Germline CDR1 MNHNY, CDR2 SVGAGI (reference sequence). This CDR3 spans 14 amino acids. The ends lost 2 bases at V and 4 bases at J; junction bases unmatched: 2. The CDR3 is CASSYAGAYNEQFF. The CDR3 coding sequence is TGTGCCAGCAGTTACGCGGGAGCATACAATGAGCAGTTCTTC.